These T cell receptor beta chains were read from a single sample in a study of human T cells and chemical hapten exposure. Each CDR3 protein gets one entry after TCRdb re-called the RACE reads with MiXCR. The repertoire holds about 82,000 distinct CDR3 sequences, with approximately 12% as singletons. The starting material was whole blood, obtained in connection with sensitization to the hapten diphenylcyclopropenone (DPC). Every receptor here comes from a woman in her forties or fifties with alopecia areata. Some clones in this sample may be carry-over from other donors' samples. Both conserved end residues are part of each CDR3.

j_call | v_call | cdr3_aa
TRBJ2-5 | TRBV11-2 | CASSLDPAGAMETQYF
TRBJ1-3 | TRBV28 | CASRIRDISGNTIYF
TRBJ2-4 | TRBV28 | CASSFQRSPNIQYF
TRBJ1-6 | TRBV29-1 | CSVGDRVNSPLHF
TRBJ2-2 | TRBV25-1 | CASSEYGRGRRTGELFF
TRBJ2-3 | TRBV7-6 | CASSLKQGYADTQYF
TRBJ1-4 | TRBV12-3/TRBV12-4 | CASSSTGSREKLFF
TRBJ2-2 | TRBV15 | CATRAGDSPTGELFF
TRBJ1-5 | TRBV18 | CASSPTGSGQPQHF
TRBJ2-7 | TRBV7-9 | CASSADRGIAGGSYEQYF
TRBJ2-1 | TRBV7-2 | CASSFHPGRYNEQFF
TRBJ1-3 | TRBV18 | CASSPVPDLSGNTIYF
TRBJ2-1 | TRBV29-1 | CSVDSSGLAGRSSYNEQFF
TRBJ2-7 | TRBV7-8 | CASSLSPPGPRYEQYF
TRBJ2-1 | TRBV28 | CASSLILAGFLSSYNEQFF
TRBJ2-7 | TRBV9 | CASTLGQLGEQYF
TRBJ1-1 | TRBV29-1 | CSVDQGGVAFF
TRBJ2-2 | TRBV10-2 | CASSALGRASSGELFF
TRBJ1-1 | TRBV28 | CASSLWNEAFF
TRBJ1-2 | TRBV3-1 | CASSQGRAGDGYTF
TRBJ1-1 | TRBV5-1 | CASSLRDSRLNKAFF
TRBJ2-3 | TRBV5-1 | CASSLYPAILTDTQYF
TRBJ1-6 | TRBV7-2 | CASRSTGNNSPLHF
TRBJ2-3 | TRBV7-7 | CASSLDAMGTQYF
TRBJ2-7 | TRBV10-3 | CAISESYLDRYEQYF
TRBJ2-7 | TRBV3-1 | CASSQDRYEQYF
TRBJ2-7 | TRBV20-1 | CSLSGRTGYEQYF
TRBJ1-1 | TRBV10-3 | CAIQSNTEAFF
TRBJ2-1 | TRBV18 | CASSPVGYNEQFF
TRBJ2-3 | TRBV7-6 | CASNPGTGGTDTQYF
TRBJ2-7 | TRBV29-1 | CSVRQGPYEQYF
TRBJ2-2 | TRBV6-5 | CASSYFWRGNTGELFF
TRBJ2-2 | TRBV2 | CASNRLAGGPNTGELFF
TRBJ1-4 | TRBV2 | CASSEVGGSYTTNEKLFF
TRBJ1-5 | TRBV6-1 | CASSGSTGVGNQPQHF
TRBJ2-3 | TRBV6-6 | CASSLQPLAGSADTQYF
TRBJ1-2 | TRBV6-2/TRBV6-3 | CASSLNRVGYTF
TRBJ1-5 | TRBV2 | CASSLERGNQPQHF
TRBJ1-1 | TRBV29-1 | CSARQGGNTEAFF
TRBJ1-6 | TRBV27 | CASRWDGGSPLHF